This TCR beta chain was identified in a study of T cell responses to AZD1222 COVID-19 vaccine. Only in-frame clones appear in the TCRdb table, and some are missing; sequencing was by immunoSEQ multiplex PCR. The sample holds tens of thousands of clones; 85% are singletons and the top ten take 4.5%. CDR1 and CDR2 from the germline V gene are SGHDN and FVKESK. With 4 bases clipped from V and 8 bases from J, the junction kept 1 base outside the gene matches. This CDR3 comprises 13 residues. Investigators merged groups given second doses at roughly 4 or roughly 12 weeks. The sample consisted of peripheral blood, taken 28 days after the second AZD1222 dose. This chain links TRBV14 with TRBJ1-6; 8 bases match TRBD1. This receptor was obtained from an adult who received the AZD1222 COVID-19 vaccine. DNA for the CDR3: TGTGCCAGCAGCCGACAGGGGTATTCACCCCTCCACTTT. The encoded protein is CASSRQGYSPLHF.